These 5 T cell receptor beta chains came from one sample sequenced in a study of blood T cell repertoires in COVID-19. Repertoires were generated with immunoSEQ multiplex PCR, while TCRdb's copy carries only in-frame clones and drops some. Here the sample spans about 36,000 clones, 60% to 85% being singletons. The sample comprised peripheral blood. Receptors were obtained from a man aged 55-75 years with active COVID-19.

DNA for the CDR3: TGTGCCAGCAGTGAAGAAGGAGCCCAGTACTTC. This codes for CASSEEGAQYF. This rearrangement joins TRBV2 to TRBJ2-5; D unclear. The V end lost 1 base, the J end lost 9 bases, and 6 bases lay between the germline ends. Germline-derived CDR1 and CDR2 are SNHLY and FYNNEI. The CDR3 is 11 amino acids.

This rearrangement joins TRBV7-2 to TRBJ2-5; TRBD1 is a possible D gene (5 bases). Germline CDR1 reads SGHTA; CDR2 reads FQGNSA. Trimming pared 2 bases from V and 6 bases from J, leaving 13 bases between. The length of the CDR3 is 14 residues. CDR3 sequence reads: CASSLRGLDKTQYF. The CDR3 DNA follows: TGTGCCAGCAGCTTAAGGGGATTGGATAAGACCCAGTACTTC.

The genes are TRBV11-2 and TRBJ2-7; no definite D call. CDR1 SGHAT and CDR2 FQNNGV come from the germline V gene. This CDR3 contains 15 residues. V was trimmed by 4 bases and J by 1 base, leaving 14 bases between them. The DNA of the CDR3 is TGTGCCAGCAGCTCCACCGACATACCTTCCTACGAGCAGTACTTC. This gives the protein CASSSTDIPSYEQYF.

In this sample, this clone turned up once. The V call is TRBV7-9, the J call TRBJ2-1; possibly TRBD2 for D (6 bases). The germline V gene encodes CDR1 SEHNR and CDR2 FQNEAQ (reference sequence). V lost 0 bases to trimming and J lost 8 bases, with 11 bases between them. The CDR3 is 14 amino acids. In DNA form, the CDR3 reads TGTGCCAGCAGCTTAGCCGGGACTGACTATGAGCAGTTCTTC. It specifies CASSLAGTDYEQFF.

The rearrangement joins TRBV12-3 or TRBV12-4 to TRBJ1-4; the D is unclear. With 4 bases removed from V and 12 bases from J, the gap between germline ends came to 12 bases. This CDR3 is 12 amino acids long. CDR3 nucleotide sequence: TGTGCCAGCAGTTGGCTAGAGAGAGAACTGTTTTTT. Translating gives CASSWLERELFF.